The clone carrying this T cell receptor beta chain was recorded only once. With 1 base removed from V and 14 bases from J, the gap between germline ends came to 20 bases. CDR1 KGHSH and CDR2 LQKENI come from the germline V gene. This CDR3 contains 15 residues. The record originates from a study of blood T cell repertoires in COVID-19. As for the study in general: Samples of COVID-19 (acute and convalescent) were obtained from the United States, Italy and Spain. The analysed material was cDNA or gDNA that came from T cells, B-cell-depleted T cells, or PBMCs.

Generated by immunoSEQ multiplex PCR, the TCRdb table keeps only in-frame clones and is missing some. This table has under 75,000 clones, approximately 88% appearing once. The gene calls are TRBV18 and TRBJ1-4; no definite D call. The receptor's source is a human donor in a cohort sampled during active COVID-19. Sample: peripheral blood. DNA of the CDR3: TGTGCCAGCTCACCACGGAGTGGCGCCGGAAAATGGCTGTTTTTT. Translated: CASSPRSGAGKWLFF. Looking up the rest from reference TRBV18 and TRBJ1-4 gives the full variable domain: NAGVMQNPRHLVRRRGQEARLRCSPMKGHSHVYWYRQLPEEGLKFMVYLQKENIIDESGMPKERFSAEFPKEGPSILRIQQVVRGDSAAYFCASSPRSGAGKWLFFGSGTQLSVL.